These 26 T cell receptor beta chains share one sample of origin, sequenced in a study of shared T cell receptors in the human thymus. Only in-frame clones appear in the TCRdb table, and some are missing; sequencing was by immunoSEQ multiplex PCR. Of about 380,000 clones in the sample, 85% to 95% were seen once. Sequences were obtained from thymocytes. The source of these receptors is a human donor.

V and J are TRBV4-1 and TRBJ1-2; no clear D gene. Germline loops: CDR1 MGHRA, CDR2 YSYEKL. The CDR3 is made up of 13 amino acids. Trimming removed 4 bases from V and 6 bases from J, with 12 bases in between. The CDR3 DNA follows: TGCGCCAGCAGCCCCCGGCCCGGGGATGGCTACACCTTC. It is translated as CASSPRPGDGYTF.

Notes on this clone: At one of its ends the junction is not consistent with the germline gene, which may arise from a read error. The chain has TRBV20-1 and TRBJ1-2, with 8 bases identical to TRBD1. The CDR3 runs to 10 residues. Germline lookup yields CDR1 DFQATT and CDR2 SNEGSKA (reference sequence). CDR3 in DNA: TGCAGTGCTGGGGTTTCGGACAGGGTCTTC. This sequence encodes CSAGVSDRVF.

The chain joins TRBV2 to TRBJ2-3; 9 nucleotides line up with TRBD1. With V trimmed by 5 bases and J by 5 bases, 11 bases remained unmatched. The CDR3 covers 16 residues. Germline V gene lookup returns CDR1 SNHLY and CDR2 FYNNEI. The CDR3, as DNA: TGTGCCAGCAGTTCTTTGGACAGGGGATTCCGAGATACGCAGTATTTT. It translates to CASSSLDRGFRDTQYF.

CDR3 nucleotide sequence: TGTGCCAGCAGTAAAGTGGGTACTGAAGCTTTCTTT. Protein product: CASSKVGTEAFF. The V and J genes are TRBV6-1 and TRBJ1-1; unclear D gene. The CDR3 extends over 12 amino acids. V lost 5 bases and J 5 bases, leaving 9 bases between the germline ends. From germline, CDR1 is MNHNS and CDR2 SASEGT.

The chain is built from TRBV2 and TRBJ2-2; D is unclear. The V end lost 5 bases, the J end lost 3 bases, and 7 bases lay between the germline ends. Germline V lookup: CDR1 SNHLY, CDR2 FYNNEI. CDR3 size: 13 residues. CDR3 nucleotides: TGTGCCAGCAGTCACCGGGACACCGGGGAGCTGTTTTTT. It encodes CASSHRDTGELFF.

V gene TRBV7-2 combines with J gene TRBJ1-2; TRBD1 might be the D (6 bases). CDR3 length: 15 amino acids. Looked up from germline, CDR1 is SGHTA and CDR2 is FQGNSA. The germline V and J ends were trimmed by 10 bases and 0 bases, with 18 bases remaining between them. In nucleotides, the CDR3 is TGTGCCATCCTTTTTATACAGGGAGCTAACTATGGCTACACCTTC. Protein: CAILFIQGANYGYTF.

The gene calls are TRBV21-1 and TRBJ2-4; TRBD1 is the table's D call, not checked against the DNA. TRBV21-1 is reported as a pseudogene. This CDR3 has 17 amino acids. CDR3 DNA: TGTGCCAGCAGCAAAGGTAATTACGGCCAGGGTGTGGACATTCAGTACTTC. This sequence encodes CASSKGNYGQGVDIQYF.

V is TRBV11-3 and J is TRBJ2-7; unclear D gene. The CDR3 loop spans 12 amino acids. V was trimmed by 0 bases and J by 5 bases, leaving 5 bases between them. The germline gives CDR1 SGHNT, CDR2 YENEEA. CDR3 protein: CASSLEGNEQYF. DNA of the CDR3: TGTGCCAGCAGCTTAGAAGGGAACGAGCAGTACTTC.

The rearrangement links TRBV28 to TRBJ2-3, with 12 bases matching TRBD2. Per germline, CDR1 MDHEN and CDR2 SYDVKM. V lost 7 bases and J lost 0; bases outside the gene matches: 17. The CDR3 is made up of 20 amino acids. CDR3 region: CASTYFPPSGRALSTDTQYF. CDR3 nucleotide sequence: TGTGCCAGCACCTACTTTCCCCCTAGCGGGAGGGCCCTTAGCACAGATACGCAGTATTTT.

The V gene is TRBV28, the J gene TRBJ2-7, with D unresolved. The CDR3 runs to 11 residues. From germline, CDR1 is MDHEN and CDR2 SYDVKM. The V gene lost 5 bases and the J gene lost 7 bases, with 9 bases spanning the gap. The CDR3 protein is CASSDPREQYF. CDR3 bases: TGTGCCAGCAGTGACCCCCGGGAGCAGTACTTC.

The V and J genes are TRBV5-1 and TRBJ2-7; weak D call: TRBD1 (5 bases). Trimming took 0 bases from V and 2 from J, leaving 15 bases between them. CDR1 is SGHRS and CDR2 is YFSETQ in the germline V gene. This CDR3 has 16 residues. CDR3: CASSLAFFPGPYEQYF. The DNA of the CDR3 is TGCGCCAGCAGCTTGGCCTTTTTCCCAGGGCCCTACGAGCAGTACTTC.

The CDR3 region is CASSPLDRGGRGTEAFF. In DNA, the CDR3 is TGTGCCAGCAGCCCCCTAGATCGTGGGGGGCGTGGCACTGAAGCTTTCTTT. This chain connects TRBV7-2 to TRBJ1-1, with D possibly matching TRBD1 (6 bases). Per germline, CDR1 SGHTA and CDR2 FQGNSA. This CDR3 region has 17 residues. V lost 5 bases to trimming and J lost 4 bases, with 23 bases between them.

This chain connects TRBV5-1 to TRBJ1-3; D not certain. V gave up 4 bases and J gave up 2 bases, with 16 bases separating them. Germline loops: CDR1 SGHRS, CDR2 YFSETQ. CDR3 size: 16 residues. This CDR3 reads CASSGRVRRAGNTIYF. For the CDR3, the DNA is TGCGCCAGCAGCGGGAGGGTTCGGAGGGCTGGAAACACCATATATTTT.

The chain employs TRBV15 and TRBJ1-2, with D possibly being TRBD1 (6 bases). Trimming pared 3 bases from V and 4 bases from J, leaving 15 bases between. The CDR3 consists of 15 residues. The V gene's germline CDR1 is LNHNV and CDR2 YYDKDF (reference sequence). The CDR3 sequence is CATSRDQGRAYGYTF. The DNA for the CDR3 is TGTGCCACCAGCAGGGACCAGGGGCGCGCCTATGGCTACACCTTC.

This chain links TRBV6-6 with TRBJ2-7; D not certain. Germline V gene lookup returns CDR1 MNHNY and CDR2 SVGAGI (reference sequence). V was trimmed by 7 bases and J by 3 bases, leaving 13 bases between them. The CDR3 sequence is 13 residues long. The CDR3 protein is CASTQAILYEQYF. The CDR3 DNA reads TGTGCCAGCACCCAGGCCATTCTCTACGAGCAGTACTTC.

J is TRBJ2-7 and V is TRBV6-6, with 10 bases that match TRBD1. V trimming: 8 bases; J trimming: 0 bases; junction bases outside the gene matches: 7. Germline V lookup: CDR1 MNHNY, CDR2 SVGAGI (reference sequence). This CDR3 is 15 amino acids long. This chain's CDR3 is CASRQGAGSSYEQYF. CDR3 nucleotides: TGTGCCAGCCGACAGGGGGCAGGAAGCTCCTACGAGCAGTACTTC.

The V and J genes are TRBV28 and TRBJ1-1; TRBD1 agrees at 8 bases. Germline assignment: CDR1 MDHEN and CDR2 SYDVKM. The CDR3 contains 17 residues. With V trimmed by 8 bases and J by 0 bases, 14 bases remained unmatched. The CDR3 is CASRTTRDRLLNTEAFF. The CDR3 bases are TGTGCCAGCCGAACTACCCGGGACAGGCTTTTGAACACTGAAGCTTTCTTT.

The chain has TRBV28 and TRBJ2-7; 8 nucleotides line up with TRBD1. This CDR3 has 20 residues. Germline CDR1 reads MDHEN; CDR2 reads SYDVKM. V gave up 5 bases and J gave up 2 bases; unmatched junction bases: 23. The DNA for the CDR3 is TGTGCCAGCAGTCCCCGCTCACAGGGGGAGCTCCCCGCTATCACCTACGAGCAGTACTTC. Protein sequence: CASSPRSQGELPAITYEQYF.

The rearrangement uses TRBV28 and TRBJ1-5; 7 nucleotides align to TRBD1. The CDR3 consists of 15 residues. V lost 3 bases to trimming and J lost 4 bases; unmatched junction nucleotides: 6. Per germline, CDR1 MDHEN and CDR2 SYDVKM. The chain's CDR3 is CASSFVGGRNQPQHF. The DNA of the CDR3 is TGTGCCAGCAGTTTCGTAGGGGGCCGAAATCAGCCCCAGCATTTT.

A single count supports this clone. The J gene is TRBJ2-5, the V gene TRBV30, with 8 bases fitting TRBD2. The CDR3 spans 15 residues. Trimming at V came to 0 bases and at J to 2 bases, leaving 5 bases not matched to a gene. Germline CDR1 reads GTSNPN; CDR2 reads SVGIG (reference sequence). This CDR3 reads CAWSVGSGGQETQYF. The CDR3 bases are TGTGCCTGGAGTGTAGGATCGGGAGGGCAAGAGACCCAGTACTTC.

The chain combines TRBV6-4 with TRBJ2-1; TRBD2 matches 9 bases. The J segment lost 6 bases and the V segment lost 2 bases, leaving 8 bases of the junction unmatched. Germline V gene lookup returns CDR1 MRHNA and CDR2 SNTAGT. The CDR3 spans 16 residues. CDR3 nucleotide sequence: TGTGCCAGCAGTGACCGGGCGGGAGGGCCTCCCAATGAGCAGTTCTTC. This sequence encodes CASSDRAGGPPNEQFF.

V is TRBV27 and J is TRBJ2-3; 9 nucleotides match TRBD2. The V gene's germline CDR1 is MNHEY and CDR2 SMNVEV (reference sequence). V was clipped by 1 base and J by 2 bases; unmatched bases: 4. This CDR3 region has 16 residues. CDR3 bases: TGTGCCAGCAGTTTATTGCGGGAGGGTAACACAGATACGCAGTATTTT. Amino acid sequence: CASSLLREGNTDTQYF.

The chain links TRBV27 to TRBJ1-2; TRBD1 matches 7 bases. The V segment lost 4 bases and the J segment 4 bases; nucleotides outside the gene matches: 3. This CDR3 spans 13 amino acids. The germline V gene has CDR1 MNHEY and CDR2 SMNVEV (reference sequence). This CDR3 is CASSSGQLYGYTF. Here the CDR3 DNA reads TGTGCCAGCAGTTCGGGACAGCTCTATGGCTACACCTTC.

The rearrangement uses TRBV5-1 and TRBJ2-1; 13 bases line up with TRBD2. Germline V gives CDR1 SGHRS, CDR2 YFSETQ. Trimming at V came to 6 bases and at J to 2 bases, leaving 5 bases not matched to a gene. The CDR3 length is 16 residues. The CDR3 DNA reads as TGCGCCAGCAAATTAGGGACTAGCGGGGCCTACAATGAGCAGTTCTTC. This sequence encodes CASKLGTSGAYNEQFF.

This chain joins TRBV9 and TRBJ2-2; D is unresolved. The germline V and J ends were trimmed by 0 bases and 2 bases, with 11 bases remaining between them. This CDR3 spans 16 amino acids. In germline, CDR1 is SGDLS, CDR2 YYNGEE. The CDR3 is CASSVGALTNTGELFF. In nucleotides, the CDR3 is TGTGCCAGCAGCGTAGGGGCCCTAACCAACACCGGGGAGCTGTTTTTT.

The rearrangement joins TRBV5-6 to TRBJ2-3; the match to TRBD2 covers 13 bases. The CDR3 is 15 amino acids. The germline gives CDR1 SGHDT, CDR2 YYEEEE. The V and J ends lost 4 bases and 3 bases, in that order; junction bases with no gene match: 2. As DNA, the CDR3 is TGTGCCAGCAGCAAGACTAGCGGGAGGACAGATACGCAGTATTTT. This sequence encodes CASSKTSGRTDTQYF.